These 5 T cell receptor beta chains originate from one sample sequenced in a study of blood T cell repertoires in COVID-19. The data were produced by immunoSEQ multiplex PCR, yet TCRdb's version contains in-frame clones alone and is incomplete. Among roughly 670,000 clones listed, 75% to 90% were seen once. The sample taken for sequencing was peripheral blood. These receptors were collected from a woman younger than 30 with acute or convalescent COVID-19.

This clone was seen only a few times. CDR3 in DNA: TGTGCCAGTAGGGGACAGGGTTCAAGGTATGGCTACACCTTC. Its protein product is CASRGQGSRYGYTF. The rearrangement joins TRBV19 to TRBJ1-2, with 9 bases aligning to TRBD1. CDR1 is LNHDA and CDR2 is SQIVND in the germline V gene (reference sequence). This CDR3 is built from 14 residues. The ends lost 6 bases at V and 5 bases at J; junction bases unmatched: 7.

The rearrangement joins TRBV7-8 to TRBJ1-5; D is unclear. CDR3 length equals 19 residues. Trimming removed 1 base at V and 0 bases at J, with 19 bases between. Germline V lookup: CDR1 SGHVS, CDR2 FQNEAQ. CDR3 bases: TGTGCCAGCAGCTTAGAAGGGAGGGTGGCAACATATAGCAATCAGCCCCAGCATTTT. Translating it yields CASSLEGRVATYSNQPQHF.

This clone came up once. The chain recombines TRBV9 with TRBJ2-2; no firm D call. Between the trimmed V and J ends, which lost 0 bases and 3 bases, there was a span of 6 bases. Looked up from germline, CDR1 is SGDLS and CDR2 is YYNGEE. The CDR3 consists of 14 residues. Here the CDR3 reads CASSVDPDTGELFF. CDR3 coding DNA: TGTGCCAGCAGCGTAGATCCAGACACCGGGGAGCTGTTTTTT.

This clone was recorded a few times. This sequence joins TRBV20-1 and TRBJ1-2; 8 bases fit TRBD1. The CDR3 has 11 residues. Germline-derived CDR1 and CDR2 are DFQATT and SNEGSKA (reference sequence). Trimming cost V 6 bases and J 6 bases; bases outside gene matches: 3. DNA of the CDR3: TGCAGTGCCCGGACAGGGAATGGCTACACCTTC. It is translated as CSARTGNGYTF.

V usage is TRBV7-6 and J usage is TRBJ1-1, with 7 bases matching TRBD1. CDR1 is SGHVS, CDR2 FNYEAQ, per germline. The CDR3 is 16 residues long. V shed 5 bases and J 1 base; nucleotides not matched to a gene: 10. The CDR3 loop reads CASSPWTGHRNTEAFF. DNA of the CDR3: TGTGCCAGCAGCCCATGGACAGGCCACAGGAACACTGAAGCTTTCTTT.